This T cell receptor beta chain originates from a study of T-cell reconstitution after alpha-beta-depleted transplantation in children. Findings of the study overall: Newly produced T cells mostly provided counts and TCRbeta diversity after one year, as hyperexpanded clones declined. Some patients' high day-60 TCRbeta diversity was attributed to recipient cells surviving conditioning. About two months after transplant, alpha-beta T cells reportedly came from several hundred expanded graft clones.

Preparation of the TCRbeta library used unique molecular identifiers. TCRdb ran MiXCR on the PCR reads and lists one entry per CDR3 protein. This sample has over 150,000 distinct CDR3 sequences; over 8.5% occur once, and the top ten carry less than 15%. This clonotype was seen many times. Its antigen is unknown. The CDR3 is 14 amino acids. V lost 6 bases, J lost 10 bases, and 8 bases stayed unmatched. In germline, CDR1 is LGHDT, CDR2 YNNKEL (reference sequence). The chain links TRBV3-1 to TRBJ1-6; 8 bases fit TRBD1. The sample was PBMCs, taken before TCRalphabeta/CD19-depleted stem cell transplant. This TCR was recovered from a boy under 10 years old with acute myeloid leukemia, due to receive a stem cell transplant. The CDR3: CASRSGTGLSPLHF. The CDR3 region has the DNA TGTGCCAGCAGGTCCGGGACAGGCTTATCACCCCTCCACTTT. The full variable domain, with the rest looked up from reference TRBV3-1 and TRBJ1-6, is DTAVSQTPKYLVTQMGNDKSIKCEQNLGHDTMYWYKQDSKKFLKIMFSYNNKELIINETVPNRFSPKSPDKAHLNLHINSLELGDSAVYFCASRSGTGLSPLHFGNGTRLTVT.